This T cell receptor beta chain was obtained from a study of beta chain features in type 1 diabetes. Points from the study as a whole: Moderate but significant shortening of TCRB CDR3s was recorded in all four CD4+ subsets from Type 1 diabetes patients.

Sequenced material consisted of expressed TCRB transcripts (all of the isolated RNA was reverse transcribed). Repertoires were generated with immunoSEQ multiplex PCR, while TCRdb's copy carries only in-frame clones and drops some. In the table there are about 700,000 clones, over 10% of which are singletons. The CDR3 is made up of 17 amino acids. With 3 bases clipped from V and 4 bases from J, the junction kept 10 bases outside the gene matches. Germline loops: CDR1 WSHSY, CDR2 SAAADI. Via CD45RO/CCR7/CD25/CD127/CD95/CD27, cells of the CD4+ naive, central memory, regulatory and stem cell-like memory subsets were sorted. As regards this clone: Its antigen is unidentified.

The gene calls are TRBV10-2 and TRBJ2-3, with 10 positions matching TRBD1. This clonotype was sampled from a man younger than 30 with type 1 diabetes. The sequencing input was naive CD4+ T cells from blood. The CDR3 loop is CASSDPKLTGGADTQYF. The DNA of the CDR3 is TGCGCCAGCAGTGACCCTAAGCTGACAGGGGGCGCAGATACGCAGTATTTT.